The 28 T cell receptor beta chains presented below share a single source sample, sequenced in a study of CD8 T cells in Susac syndrome. RNA totalling about 0.5 to 1 ug underwent reverse transcription with random hexamers. TCRdb itself ran the immunoSEQ multiplex PCR reads through MiXCR, one entry per CDR3 protein. Altogether some 95,000 distinct CDR3 sequences are present, over 80% being singletons, with the ten largest covering around 0.31%. The sequenced material came from CD8+ T cells from PBMCs. Receptor source: a human donor in good health.

The CDR3 protein is CASSFPLDRGPDEQFF. CDR3 nucleotides: TGTGCCAGCAGTTTTCCCCTAGACAGGGGGCCCGATGAGCAGTTCTTC. The chain recombines TRBV7-8 with TRBJ2-1, with 10 positions matching TRBD1. The CDR3 runs to 16 residues. Germline assignment: CDR1 SGHVS and CDR2 FQNEAQ. V dropped 6 bases and J dropped 8; count of bases not matched to a gene: 13.

V and J are TRBV13 and TRBJ2-7, with D possibly called TRBD1 or TRBD2 (5 bases each). The CDR3 is 17 amino acids. Trimming took off 5 bases at V and 1 base at J, with 21 bases between the two ends. Germline V gives CDR1 PRHDT, CDR2 FYEKMQ (reference sequence). The DNA of the CDR3 is TGTGCCAGCAGCCCCATATGGGGGACGGACCCTTCCTACGAGCAGTACTTC. This codes for CASSPIWGTDPSYEQYF.

This chain connects TRBV9 to TRBJ2-7; D tentatively reads TRBD1 or TRBD2 (6 bases each). Germline V gene sequence: CDR1 SGDLS, CDR2 YYNGEE. The germline V and J ends were trimmed by 5 bases and 1 base, with 16 bases remaining between them. This CDR3 is 15 amino acids long. For the CDR3, the DNA is TGTGCCAGCAGTCTCTGGGGGGACAATTCCTACGAGCAGTACTTC. Amino acids: CASSLWGDNSYEQYF.

This rearrangement joins TRBV5-6 to TRBJ1-6; D gene uncertain. From germline, CDR1 is SGHDT and CDR2 YYEEEE. This CDR3 spans 14 amino acids. Trimming pared 4 bases from V and 8 bases from J, leaving 13 bases between. The CDR3 DNA follows: TGTGCCAGCAGCGTCCGGACGGTTTATTCACCCCTCCACTTT. Translated, it gives CASSVRTVYSPLHF.

The chain carries TRBV25-1 and TRBJ1-2, with TRBD1 matching over 7 bases. Germline CDR1 reads MGHDK; CDR2 reads SYGVNS. V was pared by 6 bases and J by 8 bases, with 9 bases of the junction left unmatched. CDR3 length: 13 amino acids. CDR3 DNA sequence: TGTGCCAGCAGGTTCCAGGGGGAGCGGGGCTACACCTTC. This sequence encodes CASRFQGERGYTF.

The chain employs TRBV4-1 and TRBJ2-7, with TRBD1 identical over 7 bases. V lost 2 bases, J lost 4 bases, and 5 bases stayed unmatched. The CDR3 length is 14 residues. CDR1 is MGHRA and CDR2 is YSYEKL in the germline V gene. The CDR3 sequence: CASSQYDREYEQYF. The CDR3 nucleotides read TGCGCCAGCAGCCAATACGACAGGGAATACGAGCAGTACTTC.

This clonotype has a single count. The CDR3 DNA is TGTGCCAGCAGTGAAGCGCAGTCACCCCTCCACTTT. This codes for CASSEAQSPLHF. The chain carries TRBV2 and TRBJ1-6; D unresolved. CDR1 is SNHLY, CDR2 FYNNEI, per germline. The germline V and J ends were trimmed by 0 bases and 10 bases, with 4 bases remaining between them. The CDR3 consists of 12 residues.

The genes are TRBV10-3 and TRBJ1-1, with a weak D call TRBD1 (6 bases). Per the germline V gene, CDR1 is ENHRY and CDR2 is SYGVKD. This CDR3 contains 11 residues. V was trimmed by 6 bases and J by 6 bases, leaving 8 bases between them. The CDR3 DNA reads as TGTGCCATCAGCAGGGGATCTGAAGCTTTCTTT. Protein sequence: CAISRGSEAFF.

This CDR3 is CASSSHGTQETQYF. The CDR3 DNA follows: TGTGCCAGCAGCTCACACGGGACACAAGAGACCCAGTACTTC. J is TRBJ2-5 and V is TRBV7-9; D possibly corresponds to TRBD1 (6 bases). Germline V gene data show CDR1 as SEHNR and CDR2 as FQNEAQ (reference sequence). The germline V and J ends were trimmed by 4 bases and 2 bases, with 11 bases remaining between them. The CDR3 sequence is 14 residues long.

V is TRBV20-1 and J is TRBJ2-1, with 10 nucleotides matching TRBD1. CDR1 is DFQATT and CDR2 is SNEGSKA in the germline V gene (reference sequence). V was pared by 5 bases and J by 8 bases, with 12 bases of the junction left unmatched. The CDR3 has 15 amino acids. CDR3 loop: CSASPGTGDLDEQFF. The DNA of the CDR3 is TGCAGTGCTTCCCCCGGGACAGGGGATTTGGATGAGCAGTTCTTC.

This sequence joins TRBV12-3 or TRBV12-4 and TRBJ1-1; tentatively, D is TRBD1 (5 bases). Trimming took off 3 bases at V and 9 bases at J, with 11 bases between the two ends. The CDR3 covers 12 residues. CDR3 nucleotide sequence: TGTGCCAGCAGTTTCGGGGGAAATAAAGCTTTCTTT. This gives the protein CASSFGGNKAFF.

This chain connects TRBV19 to TRBJ1-1, with D possibly being TRBD1 (5 bases). V shed 2 bases and J shed 7 bases, with 17 bases lying between them. Germline values: CDR1 LNHDA, CDR2 SQIVND (reference sequence). The CDR3 contains 15 residues. CDR3 loop: CASSIIQGRVGEAFF. The CDR3, as DNA: TGTGCCAGTAGTATAATTCAGGGAAGAGTGGGTGAAGCTTTCTTT.

The chain links TRBV19 to TRBJ2-7; D is unresolved. This CDR3 is 13 amino acids long. Germline V CDR1 and CDR2: LNHDA, SQIVND (reference sequence). Between the trimmed V and J ends, which lost 3 bases and 0 bases, there was a span of 6 bases. The CDR3 protein is CASSIPASYEQYF. DNA of the CDR3: TGTGCCAGTAGTATTCCAGCCTCCTACGAGCAGTACTTC.

The rearrangement uses TRBV5-1 and TRBJ2-1, with 10 nucleotides matching TRBD2. The germline gives CDR1 SGHRS, CDR2 YFSETQ. This CDR3 has 15 amino acids. V was clipped by 4 bases and J by 7 bases; unmatched bases: 8. The DNA of the CDR3 is TGCGCCAGCAGCACTGACCAGCGGGGGGGTAATGAGCAGTTCTTC. This gives the protein CASSTDQRGGNEQFF.

In its sample, this clonotype was seen once. The rearrangement links TRBV4-1 to TRBJ1-3, with 7 nucleotides matching TRBD1. CDR1 MGHRA and CDR2 YSYEKL come from the germline V gene. V lost 4 bases, J lost 0 bases, and 6 bases stayed unmatched. The CDR3 runs to 16 residues. The CDR3 DNA is TGCGCCAGCAGCCCCCGACAGGGAAGCTCTGGAAACACCATATATTTT. This sequence encodes CASSPRQGSSGNTIYF.

V and J are TRBV12-3 or TRBV12-4 and TRBJ2-2; the match to TRBD2 covers 7 bases. V lost 0 bases and J lost 6; bases outside the gene matches: 1. CDR3 size: 14 residues. The CDR3 region has the DNA TGTGCCAGCAGTTTAGCGGGGGGGGCCGGGGAGCTGTTTTTT. This sequence encodes CASSLAGGAGELFF.

The chain is built from TRBV5-6 and TRBJ1-1; weak D call: TRBD1 (6 bases). CDR1 and CDR2 from the germline V gene are SGHDT and YYEEEE. The V gene lost 3 bases and the J gene lost 1 base, with 10 bases spanning the gap. This CDR3 region has 14 residues. The CDR3 sequence: CASSWGQPNTEAFF. In DNA, the CDR3 is TGTGCCAGCAGCTGGGGACAACCGAACACTGAAGCTTTCTTT.

This chain uses TRBV29-1 with TRBJ1-2; D not resolved. This CDR3 region has 12 residues. Trimming took 1 base from V and 5 from J, leaving 8 bases between them. Germline CDR1 and CDR2: SQVTM and ANQGSEA. CDR3 amino acids: CSVEAEAYGYTF. The CDR3 DNA is TGCAGCGTTGAAGCCGAGGCTTATGGCTACACCTTC.

This clonotype was counted a single time. The CDR3 DNA follows: TGTGCCAGCAGCAGCGGGGGAGCGGGTCAGCCCCAGCATTTT. Residues: CASSSGGAGQPQHF. The chain is built from TRBV9 and TRBJ1-5; tentative D call: TRBD1 (5 bases). The CDR3 length is 14 residues. V was pared by 4 bases and J by 6 bases, with 14 bases between. Germline CDR1 is SGDLS and CDR2 is YYNGEE. Using reference TRBV9 and TRBJ1-5 for the parts outside the CDR3, the full variable domain is DSGVTQTPKHLITATGQRVTLRCSPRSGDLSVYWYQQSLDQGLQFLIQYYNGEERAKGNILERFSAQQFPDLHSELNLSSLELGDSALYFCASSSGGAGQPQHFGDGTRLSIL.

The chain couples TRBV5-6 to TRBJ2-7, with 7 bases fitting TRBD1. Trimming removed 1 base from V and 6 bases from J; junction bases left unmatched: 1. Per the germline V gene, CDR1 is SGHDT and CDR2 is YYEEEE. The CDR3 covers 12 residues. CDR3 sequence (DNA): TGTGCCAGCAGCTTGACAGGGGCCGAGCAGTACTTC. Its translation: CASSLTGAEQYF.

V usage is TRBV19 and J usage is TRBJ1-1, with D tentatively TRBD1 (6 bases). The V end lost 4 bases, the J end lost 3 bases, and 9 bases lay between the germline ends. The CDR3 covers 13 residues. Germline loops: CDR1 LNHDA, CDR2 SQIVND (reference sequence). CDR3 loop: CASSNREDTEAFF. The CDR3 region has the DNA TGTGCCAGTAGTAACAGGGAAGACACTGAAGCTTTCTTT.

The V gene is TRBV10-2, the J gene TRBJ1-5; the D is unclear. CDR1 is WSHSY, CDR2 SAAADI, per germline. Trimming shortened V by 6 bases and J by 4 bases, and 10 bases separated the two germline ends. The CDR3 is made up of 13 amino acids. The CDR3 is CASRNGGNQPQHF. The CDR3 DNA reads as TGCGCCAGCAGGAATGGAGGGAATCAGCCCCAGCATTTT.

This chain connects TRBV5-6 to TRBJ1-5; 8 positions agree with TRBD1. The CDR3 is 15 residues long. Germline V gene data show CDR1 as SGHDT and CDR2 as YYEEEE. The J segment lost 3 bases and the V segment lost 4 bases, leaving 6 bases of the junction unmatched. This CDR3 is CASSRGTGHNQPQHF. Written as DNA, the CDR3 is TGTGCCAGCAGCCGCGGGACAGGCCACAATCAGCCCCAGCATTTT.

This clonotype occurred once. Germline is not matched at one junction end, which may reflect a read error. V and J are TRBV10-3 and TRBJ2-2; D is unclear. Germline assignment: CDR1 ENHRY and CDR2 SYGVKD. The CDR3 contains 13 residues. The CDR3 nucleotides read TGTGCCATCGGTGATTCCAACACCGGGGAGCTGTTTTTT. This translates into CAIGDSNTGELFF.

The chain is built from TRBV7-8 and TRBJ2-7; the D gene could be TRBD1 or TRBD2 (5 bases each). The CDR3 covers 13 residues. V was cut by 5 bases and J by 7 bases, with 15 bases left in between. Germline V gene sequence: CDR1 SGHVS, CDR2 FQNEAQ. CDR3 sequence reads: CASSPDMQREQYF. The CDR3 DNA is TGTGCCAGCAGCCCGGACATGCAGCGGGAGCAGTACTTC.

This clonotype was found once. J is TRBJ1-5 and V is TRBV30, with unresolved D. Trimming left V 0 bases short and J 0 bases short, with 15 bases between. This CDR3 comprises 17 residues. Germline V CDR1 and CDR2: GTSNPN, SVGIG (reference sequence). The CDR3 nucleotides read TGTGCCTGGAGTGTACCCGAGACACCTTATAGCAATCAGCCCCAGCATTTT. It codes for CAWSVPETPYSNQPQHF.

The rearrangement links TRBV12-3 or TRBV12-4 to TRBJ1-2; the D is unclear. The CDR3 loop spans 12 amino acids. V dropped 0 bases and J dropped 4 bases, with 3 bases sitting between them. CDR3 residues: CASSLAGYGYTF. The CDR3 DNA reads TGTGCCAGCAGTTTAGCCGGCTATGGCTACACCTTC.

The chain joins TRBV11-2 to TRBJ2-5; D call uncertain. The V and J ends lost 0 bases and 4 bases respectively, with 3 bases between them. Per germline, CDR1 SGHAT and CDR2 FQNNGV. The CDR3 length is 12 residues. CDR3: CASSLEGETQYF. As DNA, the CDR3 is TGTGCCAGCAGCTTAGAGGGAGAGACCCAGTACTTC.